Here is one TCR beta chain with its context. Its antigen is unidentified. Single viable CD3+CD4+CD8-CD45RO+ cells were sorted as the memory CD4+ T cells. The data derive from a study of memory CD4+ T cells and cytomegalovirus serostatus. Study overall: Healthy Belgian adult donors included about nine CMV-positive and 24 CMV-negative people. Study results and caveats: Each of 65 to 75 CMV-associated TCRbeta sequences occurred in one to five individuals. The CMV-associated TCR signature appears largely within the CD4+ memory repertoire.

Per the original data handling: After removing out-of-frame reads, 2 million to 2.5 million distinct TCRbeta sequences remained. This table comes from immunoSEQ multiplex PCR, and its TCRdb copy is limited to in-frame clones, with some not included. That table gives V, J and clone size, and the DNA gave D and trimming. The table records about 100,000 clones, approximately 80% of them present only once. This CDR3 has 16 amino acids. V lost 0 bases to trimming and J lost 3 bases; unmatched junction nucleotides: 7. The germline V gene encodes CDR1 SGHRS and CDR2 YFSETQ. This chain links TRBV5-1 with TRBJ2-3; TRBD2 agrees at 7 bases. The sequencing input was memory CD4+ T cells from blood. This receptor was obtained from an adult in good health and CMV-seropositive. CDR3: CASSLDSGFRTDTQYF. DNA of the CDR3: TGCGCCAGCAGCTTGGATAGCGGGTTTCGGACAGATACGCAGTATTTT. The full variable domain, in which reference TRBV5-1 and TRBJ2-3 provide the parts outside the CDR3, is KAGVTQTPRYLIKTRGQQVTLSCSPISGHRSVSWYQQTPGQGLQFLFEYFSETQRNKGNFPGRFSGRQFSNSRSEMNVSTLELGDSALYLCASSLDSGFRTDTQYFGPGTRLTVL.